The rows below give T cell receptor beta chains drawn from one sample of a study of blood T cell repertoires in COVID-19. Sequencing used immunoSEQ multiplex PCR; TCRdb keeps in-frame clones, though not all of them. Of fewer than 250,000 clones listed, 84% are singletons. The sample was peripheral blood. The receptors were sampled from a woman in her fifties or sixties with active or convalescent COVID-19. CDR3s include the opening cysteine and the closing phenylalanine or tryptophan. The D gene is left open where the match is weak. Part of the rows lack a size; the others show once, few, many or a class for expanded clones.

CASSSGQGLNTEAFF,TGTGCCAGCAGCTCCGGACAGGGTCTGAACACTGAAGCTTTCTTT,TRBJ1-1,TRBD1,TRBV5-4,-
CASSIQGPNTEAFF,TGCGCCAGCAGCATACAGGGTCCGAACACTGAAGCTTTCTTT,TRBJ1-1,-,TRBV5-1,-
CASSPYPSTDTQYF,TGTGCCAGCAGCCCCTACCCTAGCACAGATACGCAGTATTTT,TRBJ2-3,-,TRBV9,-
CASSVGQGGGQPQHF,TGTGCCAGCAGCGTGGGACAGGGGGGGGGACAGCCCCAGCATTTT,TRBJ1-5,TRBD1,TRBV2,-
CAISSTGGWQPQHF,TGTGCCATCAGCTCGACAGGGGGCTGGCAGCCCCAGCATTTT,TRBJ1-5,TRBD1,TRBV10-3,-
CASSLASDRAFGYTF,TGTGCCAGCAGCTTAGCTTCGGACAGGGCGTTTGGCTACACCTTC,TRBJ1-2,TRBD1,TRBV7-9,-
CASSLAVGGGTDTQYF,TGTGCCAGCAGCTTGGCGGTGGGAGGGGGCACAGATACGCAGTATTTT,TRBJ2-3,TRBD2,TRBV5-5,-
CASTRHPNTEAFF,TGTGCCAGCACGCGGCACCCGAACACTGAAGCTTTCTTT,TRBJ1-1,-,TRBV25-1,-
CASSYSSGSPLHF,TGTGCCAGCAGTTACTCAAGTGGCTCACCCCTCCACTTT,TRBJ1-6,-,TRBV6-5,-
CASSKGRDRGKRVYGYTF,TGTGCCAGCAGCAAAGGTCGGGACAGGGGAAAGAGGGTCTATGGCTACACCTTC,TRBJ1-2,-,TRBV21-1,-
CASSPGLSGNTIYF,TGTGCCAGCAGCCCCGGACTCTCTGGAAACACCATATATTTT,TRBJ1-3,-,TRBV11-2,-
CASSLNEKLFF,TGTGCCAGCAGTCTTAATGAAAAACTGTTTTTT,TRBJ1-4,-,TRBV28,-
CSVAGQWNTEAFF,TGCAGCGTTGCGGGACAGTGGAACACTGAAGCTTTCTTT,TRBJ1-1,TRBD1,TRBV29-1,-
CASSLDEDGQPQHF,TGTGCCAGCAGTTTAGACGAGGATGGGCAGCCCCAGCATTTT,TRBJ1-5,-,TRBV27,-
CASSSRQLHNEKLFF,TGTGCCAGCTCATCAAGACAGCTTCATAATGAAAAACTGTTTTTT,TRBJ1-4,-,TRBV18,-
CASSATGTITYNEQFF,TGTGCCAGCAGCGCGACCGGGACTATCACCTACAATGAGCAGTTCTTC,TRBJ2-1,TRBD2,TRBV11-2,once
CAISEIRAQGSKNIQYF,TGTGCCATCAGTGAAATACGGGCACAGGGGTCCAAAAACATTCAGTACTTC,TRBJ2-4,TRBD1,TRBV10-3,-
CASSSPGGAENSPLHF,TGTGCCAGCAGTTCCCCGGGGGGGGCAGAAAATTCACCCCTCCACTTT,TRBJ1-6,-,TRBV28,-
CASSELRQINSPLHF,TGTGCCAGCAGTGAACTTCGACAGATTAATTCACCCCTCCACTTT,TRBJ1-6,-,TRBV2,-
CASSTRGRELDTQYF,TGTGCCAGCAGCACGAGGGGGCGCGAGTTAGATACGCAGTATTTT,TRBJ2-3,-,TRBV21-1,-
CASSPTGLEGYTF,TGCGCCAGCAGCCCGACAGGGTTAGAAGGCTACACCTTC,TRBJ1-2,TRBD1,TRBV5-1,-
CASSRGQGASNQPQHF,TGTGCCAGCAGCCGGGGACAGGGGGCGTCGAATCAGCCCCAGCATTTT,TRBJ1-5,TRBD1,TRBV6-2/TRBV6-3,-
CASRLSGTTTPYEQYF,TGTGCCAGCAGACTTAGCGGGACGACTACACCTTACGAGCAGTACTTC,TRBJ2-7,TRBD2,TRBV28,-
CASSFPGRGEQFF,TGCGCCAGCAGCTTTCCCGGGAGAGGGGAGCAGTTCTTC,TRBJ2-1,-,TRBV5-1,-
CASWSGSYANTEAFF,TGCGCCAGCTGGTCAGGGTCGTATGCGAACACTGAAGCTTTCTTT,TRBJ1-1,-,TRBV5-1,-
CASSRWEGGETQYF,TGTGCCAGCAGTCGCTGGGAGGGGGGAGAGACCCAGTACTTC,TRBJ2-5,-,TRBV7-9,-
CASSLSSGRQYEQYF,TGTGCCAGCAGCTTATCAAGCGGGAGGCAGTACGAGCAGTACTTC,TRBJ2-7,TRBD2,TRBV11-2,-
CASQFSTGTGGSEQYF,TGTGCCAGCCAGTTCTCTACCGGGACAGGGGGCTCCGAGCAGTACTTC,TRBJ2-7,TRBD1,TRBV27,few
CASSPEGGVRHQETQYF,TGCGCCAGCAGCCCGGAGGGTGGGGTGAGACACCAAGAGACCCAGTACTTC,TRBJ2-5,-,TRBV5-1,-
CASSLTGGGGQPQHF,TGTGCCAGCAGCTTAACAGGGGGTGGCGGTCAGCCCCAGCATTTT,TRBJ1-5,TRBD1,TRBV7-2,-
CASSLVGPGTGELFF,TGTGCCAGCAGTTTGGTGGGGCCCGGGACCGGGGAGCTGTTTTTT,TRBJ2-2,-,TRBV27,once
CAWNTGEKGYNSPLHF,TGTGCCTGGAATACAGGCGAGAAAGGTTATAATTCACCCCTCCACTTT,TRBJ1-6,-,TRBV30,-
CASSLGRGNSPLHF,TGTGCCAGCAGCTTGGGCAGGGGAAATTCACCCCTCCACTTT,TRBJ1-6,-,TRBV5-6,-
CASSFQSGAEAFF,TGTGCCAGCAGTTTTCAGAGCGGGGCTGAAGCTTTCTTT,TRBJ1-1,-,TRBV12-3/TRBV12-4,-
CASSAGSGVANYGYTF,TGTGCCAGCAGCGCTGGGTCGGGGGTAGCTAACTATGGCTACACCTTC,TRBJ1-2,-,TRBV9,-
CASSRLGGYTDTQYF,TGTGCCAGCAGCCGGTTGGGGGGATACACAGATACGCAGTATTTT,TRBJ2-3,-,TRBV3-1/TRBV3-2,-
CASSRDTPGDTQYF,TGTGCCAGCAGCCGGGACACCCCTGGGGATACGCAGTATTTT,TRBJ2-3,-,TRBV28,-
CASSPRTGDTEAFF,TGCGCCAGCAGCCCCCGGACAGGGGATACTGAAGCTTTCTTT,TRBJ1-1,TRBD1,TRBV5-1,-
CASTHPTGEQFF,TGTGCCAGCACCCATCCCACCGGTGAGCAGTTCTTC,TRBJ2-1,-,TRBV3-1/TRBV3-2,-
CASSPLRGIEYEQYF,TGTGCCAGCTCACCACTCCGCGGGATTGAATACGAGCAGTACTTC,TRBJ2-7,-,TRBV18,-
CASSSQQGARAFF,TGTGCCAGCTCATCCCAACAGGGGGCGCGGGCTTTCTTT,TRBJ1-1,TRBD1,TRBV18,-
CASSVGQGARNEQFF,TGTGCCAGCAGTGTCGGGCAGGGGGCACGGAATGAGCAGTTCTTC,TRBJ2-1,TRBD1,TRBV2,-
CASWPGPGQGVNQPQHF,TGTGCCAGTTGGCCCGGACCGGGACAGGGCGTTAATCAGCCCCAGCATTTT,TRBJ1-5,TRBD1,TRBV19,-
CASSLASSLEQFF,TGTGCCAGCAGCTTAGCGTCTAGCCTTGAGCAGTTCTTC,TRBJ2-1,-,TRBV7-2,-
CASSLQGANGEKLFF,TGTGCCAGCAGCCTACAGGGGGCGAATGGCGAAAAACTGTTTTTT,TRBJ1-4,TRBD1,TRBV5-4,-
CASSLVKDTQYF,TGTGCCAGCAGCCTTGTAAAAGATACGCAGTATTTT,TRBJ2-3,-,TRBV7-9,-
CASSYSGPRGEQYF,TGTGCCAGCAGTTACTCGGGACCCAGGGGCGAGCAGTACTTC,TRBJ2-7,-,TRBV6-5,-
CASSLKGNYGYTF,TGTGCCAGCAGTTTAAAGGGGAACTATGGCTACACCTTC,TRBJ1-2,-,TRBV12-3/TRBV12-4,-
CASSLALAGGPGTGELFF,TGCGCCAGCAGCTTGGCCCTAGCGGGGGGGCCGGGAACCGGGGAGCTGTTTTTT,TRBJ2-2,TRBD2,TRBV5-1,-
CASSDGREGGEQFF,TGTGCCAGCAGTGACGGGCGGGAGGGGGGTGAGCAGTTCTTC,TRBJ2-1,TRBD2,TRBV6-4,many
CASRTGIEQYF,TGTGCCAGCAGGACAGGGATCGAGCAGTACTTC,TRBJ2-7,TRBD1,TRBV6-6,once
CASIREGGTEAFF,TGTGCCAGCATTCGGGAGGGTGGGACTGAAGCTTTCTTT,TRBJ1-1,-,TRBV6-5,-